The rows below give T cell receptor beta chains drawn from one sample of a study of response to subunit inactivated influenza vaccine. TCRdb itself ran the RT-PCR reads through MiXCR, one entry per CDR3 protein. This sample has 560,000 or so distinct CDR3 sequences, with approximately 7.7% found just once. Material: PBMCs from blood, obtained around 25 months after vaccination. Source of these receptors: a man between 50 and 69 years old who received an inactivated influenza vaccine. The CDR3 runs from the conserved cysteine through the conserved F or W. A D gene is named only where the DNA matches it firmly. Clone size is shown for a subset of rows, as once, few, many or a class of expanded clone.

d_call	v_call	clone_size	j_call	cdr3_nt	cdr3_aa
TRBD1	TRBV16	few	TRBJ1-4	TGTGCCAGCAGCCAATGGACAGGAAAAGACGAAAAACTGTTTTTT	CASSQWTGKDEKLFF
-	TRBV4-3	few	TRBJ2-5	TGCGCCAGCAGCCAAAATCGTGAGGAGACCCAGTACTTC	CASSQNREETQYF
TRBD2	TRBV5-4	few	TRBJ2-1	TGTGCCAGCAGCGCACCGGGACTAGCAGGCCCCTACAATGAGCAGTTCTTC	CASSAPGLAGPYNEQFF
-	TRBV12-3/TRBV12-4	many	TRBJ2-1	TGTGCCAGCAGTATTAACAACAATGAGCAGTTCTTC	CASSINNNEQFF
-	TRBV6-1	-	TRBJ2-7	TGTGCCAGCAGTCCCATACAAGACTACGAGCAGTACTTC	CASSPIQDYEQYF
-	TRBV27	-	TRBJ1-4	TGTGCCAGCAGTTCTACAGGGACGAACGAAAAACTGTTTTTT	CASSSTGTNEKLFF
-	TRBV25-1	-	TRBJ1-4	TGTGCCAGCAGTGGGGGGGCGAGTGAAAAACTGTTTTTT	CASSGGASEKLFF
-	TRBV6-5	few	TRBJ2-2	TGTGCCAGCAGTTACGGGACCGGGGAGCTGTTTTTT	CASSYGTGELFF
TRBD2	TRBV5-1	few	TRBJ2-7	TGCGCCAGCAGCTTGGAGGGACTAGCGGGGCGCGAGCAGTACTTC	CASSLEGLAGREQYF
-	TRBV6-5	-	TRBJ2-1	TGTGCCAGCAGCGATTTTGAGCAGTTCTTC	CASSDFEQFF
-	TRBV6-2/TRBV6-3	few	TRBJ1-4	TGTGCCAGCAGTTACGGACAGCCGAATGAAAAACTGTTTTTT	CASSYGQPNEKLFF
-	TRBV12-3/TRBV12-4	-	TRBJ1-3	TGTGCCAGCAGTTTATATCGGAGAGATTCTGGAAACACCATATATTTT	CASSLYRRDSGNTIYF
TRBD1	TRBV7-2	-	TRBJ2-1	TGTGCCAGCAGACTGACAGGGGCGGACTCCTACAATGAGCAGTTCTTC	CASRLTGADSYNEQFF
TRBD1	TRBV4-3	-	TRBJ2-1	TGCGCCAGCAGCCAGCGGCGGCAGGGGGCGGACAATGAGCAGTTCTTC	CASSQRRQGADNEQFF
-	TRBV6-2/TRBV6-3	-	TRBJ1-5	TGTGCCAGCAGTTACCAGGGCCGGCTGGACAGATATAGCAATCAGCCCCAGCATTTT	CASSYQGRLDRYSNQPQHF
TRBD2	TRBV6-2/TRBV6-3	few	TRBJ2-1	TGTGCCAGCAGCCTAGCGGGACCAGGTGAGCAGTTCTTC	CASSLAGPGEQFF